This T cell receptor beta chain was found in a study of cytomegalovirus exposure and HLA in healthy donors. Study information: The Caucasian-associated ancestry cluster contained 81% of the 398 genotyped donors.

PCR employed 60 Vbeta and 13 Jbeta primers. The method was immunoSEQ multiplex PCR; TCRdb's version includes in-frame clones alone and lacks a portion of them. The sample has some 200,000 clones, roughly four fifths seen once. The V end lost 2 bases, the J end lost 0 bases, and 14 bases lay between the germline ends. The CDR3 is 16 residues long. Germline V gene lookup returns CDR1 MDHEN and CDR2 SYDVKM. The origin of this receptor is a girl aged 10-17 years in good health and CMV-seronegative. The source material was PBMCs. The chain uses TRBV28 and TRBJ2-7, with a tentative D call TRBD2 (6 bases). The CDR3 sequence: CASSLPPGRLSYEQYF. The CDR3 DNA reads TGTGCCAGCAGTTTACCCCCCGGGAGACTCTCCTACGAGCAGTACTTC.